The next 9 T cell receptor beta chains were all read from a single sample in a study of cytomegalovirus exposure and HLA in healthy donors. The PCR employed 60 Vbeta primers together with 13 Jbeta primers. Method: immunoSEQ multiplex PCR; TCRdb's copy keeps in-frame clones and lacks some. The table has 150,000 to 200,000 clones, around 90% seen once. The sequenced sample consisted of PBMCs. The receptors come from a boy aged 2 to 10 in good health and CMV-seronegative.

This chain uses TRBV27 with TRBJ2-1; 7 bases are a match to TRBD2. Trimming removed 3 bases from V and 4 bases from J; junction bases left unmatched: 21. Germline CDR1 is MNHEY and CDR2 is SMNVEV (reference sequence). The CDR3 spans 20 residues. CDR3 amino acids: CASSFWAGAGLRVGYNEQFF. The CDR3 DNA reads TGTGCCAGCAGTTTTTGGGCGGGAGCCGGCCTCCGAGTCGGGTACAATGAGCAGTTCTTC.

The chain is built from TRBV11-2 and TRBJ1-5; TRBD1 agrees at 7 bases. This CDR3 is built from 14 residues. Germline assignment: CDR1 SGHAT and CDR2 FQNNGV. V gave up 2 bases and J gave up 6 bases; unmatched junction bases: 4. The CDR3: CASSLTSGGQPQHF. CDR3 sequence (DNA): TGTGCCAGCAGCTTAACATCAGGGGGTCAGCCCCAGCATTTT.

This chain joins TRBV9 and TRBJ2-1, with 8 positions matching TRBD2. J was trimmed by 7 bases and V by 0 bases; bases with no gene match: 6. The germline CDR1 and CDR2 sequences are SGDLS and YYNGEE. The CDR3 totals 15 residues. The CDR3: CASSVGGRGGNEQFF. The CDR3 DNA follows: TGTGCCAGCAGCGTAGGGGGTCGGGGGGGGAATGAGCAGTTCTTC.

The chain couples TRBV5-1 to TRBJ1-6, with a weak D call TRBD1 (5 bases). CDR3 length: 15 amino acids. Trimming removed 0 bases from V and 7 bases from J, with 11 bases in between. Germline CDR1 is SGHRS and CDR2 is YFSETQ. CDR3 sequence: CASSLGGGYNSPLHF. The CDR3 coding sequence is TGCGCCAGCAGCTTGGGGGGCGGATACAATTCACCCCTCCACTTT. Combining the CDR3 with reference TRBV5-1 and TRBJ1-6 gives the whole variable domain KAGVTQTPRYLIKTRGQQVTLSCSPISGHRSVSWYQQTPGQGLQFLFEYFSETQRNKGNFPGRFSGRQFSNSRSEMNVSTLELGDSALYLCASSLGGGYNSPLHFGNGTRLTVT.

The chain recombines TRBV7-2 with TRBJ1-3, with 7 bases matching TRBD1. Per germline, CDR1 SGHTA and CDR2 FQGNSA. The V segment lost 5 bases and the J segment 4 bases; nucleotides outside the gene matches: 8. This CDR3 region has 15 residues. CDR3 amino acids: CASSTETGLGNTIYF. In nucleotides, the CDR3 is TGTGCCAGCAGCACCGAGACAGGGCTCGGAAACACCATATATTTT. Based on the CDR3 plus reference TRBV7-2 and TRBJ1-3, the full variable domain is GAGVSQSPSNKVTEKGKDVELRCDPISGHTALYWYRQSLGQGLEFLIYFQGNSAPDKSGLPSDRFSAERTGGSVSTLTIQRTQQEDSAVYLCASSTETGLGNTIYFGEGSWLTVV.

J is TRBJ2-1 and V is TRBV4-2; 11 bases match TRBD2. CDR1 and CDR2 from the germline V gene are LGHNA and YNFKEQ. The CDR3 length is 19 residues. V was pared by 4 bases and J by 0 bases, with 11 bases of the junction left unmatched. CDR3 sequence reads: CASSLLGTSGLSSYNEQFF. The CDR3 region has the DNA TGTGCCAGCAGCCTATTAGGGACTAGCGGACTGAGCTCCTACAATGAGCAGTTCTTC.

This chain links TRBV18 with TRBJ2-2; 7 positions match TRBD2. Germline loops: CDR1 KGHSH, CDR2 LQKENI. V lost 0 bases to trimming and J lost 1 base; unmatched junction nucleotides: 2. The CDR3 is made up of 16 amino acids. CDR3 sequence (DNA): TGTGCCAGCTCACCACCGGGAGGGCTGAACACCGGGGAGCTGTTTTTT. Translating it yields CASSPPGGLNTGELFF.

This rearrangement joins TRBV30 to TRBJ2-7; 10 nucleotides align to TRBD1. CDR3 length: 14 amino acids. Per the germline V gene, CDR1 is GTSNPN and CDR2 is SVGIG (reference sequence). After removal of 1 base from V and 4 bases from J, the junction contained 4 bases not matched to a gene. The CDR3 coding sequence is TGTGCCTGGAGTGGAGGACAGGGGGGGTACGAGCAGTACTTC. It is translated as CAWSGGQGGYEQYF.

The chain joins TRBV6-1 to TRBJ1-1, with 7 bases fitting TRBD1. Trimming took 6 bases from V and 8 from J; bases not matched to a gene: 9. Germline values: CDR1 MNHNS, CDR2 SASEGT. This CDR3 region has 13 residues. CDR3 DNA: TGTGCCAGCAGGACCCGGGACAGTGAAGAAGCTTTCTTT. Protein product: CASRTRDSEEAFF.